This TCR beta chain is drawn from a study of cytomegalovirus exposure and HLA in healthy donors. CDR1 and CDR2 (germline): SGHAT, FQNNGV. The junction had 0 bases not matched to a gene; V was cut back by 3 bases and J by 3 bases. This CDR3 has 14 amino acids. Vbeta (60) and Jbeta (13) primers were used in the PCR. Assay: immunoSEQ multiplex PCR; the TCRdb copy retains only in-frame clones and omits some. The sample table sets out about 130,000 clones. The J gene is TRBJ2-3, the V gene TRBV11-2, with 10 nucleotides matching TRBD2. The receptor's source is a woman aged 40 to 55 in good health and CMV-seropositive. Input material: PBMCs. The CDR3 loop reads CASSLTSGTDTQYF. The CDR3 DNA follows: TGTGCCAGCAGCTTGACTAGCGGGACAGATACGCAGTATTTT.